Below are 27 T cell receptor beta chains sequenced from a single sample in a study of blood T cell repertoires in COVID-19. The data were produced by immunoSEQ multiplex PCR, yet TCRdb's version contains in-frame clones alone and is incomplete. The sample lists some 700,000 clones; about 90% were seen once. Sample: peripheral blood. These receptors came from a woman in her late teens or twenties with acute or convalescent COVID-19.

The rearrangement links TRBV2 to TRBJ2-2; 13 bases match TRBD2. CDR1 is SNHLY and CDR2 is FYNNEI in the germline V gene. Trimming cost V 3 bases and J 6 bases; bases outside gene matches: 4. CDR3 length: 16 amino acids. This chain's CDR3 is CASSEGLAGPAGELFF. CDR3 DNA sequence: TGTGCCAGCAGTGAGGGACTAGCGGGGCCCGCCGGGGAGCTGTTTTTT. Combining the CDR3 with reference TRBV2 and TRBJ2-2 gives the whole variable domain EPEVTQTPSHQVTQMGQEVILRCVPISNHLYFYWYRQILGQKVEFLVSFYNNEISEKSEIFDDQFSVERPDGSNFTLKIRSTKLEDSAMYFCASSEGLAGPAGELFFGEGSRLTVL.

The chain couples TRBV5-1 to TRBJ2-7, with 9 bases matching TRBD1. Germline V gene data show CDR1 as SGHRS and CDR2 as YFSETQ. The V segment lost 4 bases and the J segment 3 bases; nucleotides outside the gene matches: 5. The CDR3 extends over 14 amino acids. CDR3 nucleotides: TGCGCCAGCAGCATGACAGGGGGTGGCTACGAGCAGTACTTC. It is translated as CASSMTGGGYEQYF. Using reference TRBV5-1 and TRBJ2-7 for the parts outside the CDR3, the full variable domain is KAGVTQTPRYLIKTRGQQVTLSCSPISGHRSVSWYQQTPGQGLQFLFEYFSETQRNKGNFPGRFSGRQFSNSRSEMNVSTLELGDSALYLCASSMTGGGYEQYFGPGTRLTVT.

This chain connects TRBV15 to TRBJ1-1, with 12 bases aligning to TRBD1. J gave up 0 bases and V 8 bases, and 7 bases lay outside the gene matches. The CDR3 runs 16 residues. Per the germline V gene, CDR1 is LNHNV and CDR2 is YYDKDF (reference sequence). The CDR3 region is CATPGTGGEMNTEAFF. The CDR3 nucleotides read TGTGCCACCCCCGGGACAGGGGGCGAAATGAACACTGAAGCTTTCTTT.

The chain links TRBV18 to TRBJ1-1, with TRBD1 as a possible D gene (6 bases). Germline CDR1 is KGHSH and CDR2 is LQKENI. Trimming removed 2 bases at V and 1 base at J, with 11 bases between. This CDR3 region has 15 residues. CDR3 nucleotides: TGTGCCAGCTCACCAGGGACAACAAGGAACACTGAAGCTTTCTTT. Residues: CASSPGTTRNTEAFF. Drawing the rest from reference TRBV18 and TRBJ1-1, the complete variable domain is NAGVMQNPRHLVRRRGQEARLRCSPMKGHSHVYWYRQLPEEGLKFMVYLQKENIIDESGMPKERFSAEFPKEGPSILRIQQVVRGDSAAYFCASSPGTTRNTEAFFGQGTRLTVV.

This clone appeared once. In DNA form, the CDR3 reads TGTGCCAGTACTTCAGGGGGCCCTGGCTACACCTTC. Its translation is CASTSGGPGYTF. The rearrangement uses TRBV19 and TRBJ1-2; 8 bases map to TRBD1. This CDR3 spans 12 amino acids. Germline V gene lookup returns CDR1 LNHDA and CDR2 SQIVND (reference sequence). The ends lost 7 bases at V and 7 bases at J; junction bases unmatched: 5.

This sequence joins TRBV7-3 and TRBJ2-3, with 7 bases identical to TRBD2. CDR1 is SGHTA, CDR2 FQGTGA, per germline. V shed 8 bases and J 0 bases; nucleotides not matched to a gene: 5. The CDR3 extends over 14 amino acids. The CDR3 DNA sequence: TGTGCCAGCCGTCTCGGGGGGAGCACAGATACGCAGTATTTT. Translated, it gives CASRLGGSTDTQYF.

V is TRBV10-3 and J is TRBJ2-6; TRBD1 aligns across 7 bases. The germline CDR1 and CDR2 sequences are ENHRY and SYGVKD. The CDR3 totals 17 residues. V was clipped by 6 bases and J by 0 bases; unmatched bases: 8. For the CDR3, the DNA is TGTGCCATCAGCTCCGGGACAGTCGGCTCTGGGGCCAACGTCCTGACTTTC. Encoded protein: CAISSGTVGSGANVLTF.

This chain connects TRBV29-1 to TRBJ2-7; 10 bases line up with TRBD1. Germline assignment: CDR1 SQVTM and CDR2 ANQGSEA. The J segment lost 5 bases and the V segment lost 7 bases, leaving 8 bases of the junction unmatched. The CDR3 is 13 residues long. The CDR3 bases are TGCAGCGGGGGGGACAGGGGAGACCACGAGCAGTACTTC. This codes for CSGGDRGDHEQYF.

The rearrangement joins TRBV4-3 to TRBJ1-2; perhaps TRBD1 as D (6 bases). Germline V gene sequence: CDR1 LGHNA, CDR2 YSLEER. Trimming removed 2 bases at V and 0 bases at J, with 13 bases between. This CDR3 comprises 16 residues. CDR3 nucleotide sequence: TGCGCCAGCAGCCAATGGGCCCAGGGGTCTAACTATGGCTACACCTTC. Translation gives CASSQWAQGSNYGYTF.

This clone has a single count. The V and J genes are TRBV25-1 and TRBJ2-1; D ambiguous. This CDR3 has 15 residues. CDR1 MGHDK and CDR2 SYGVNS come from the germline V gene. The V end was cut by 6 bases, the J end by 0 bases, with 12 bases between. CDR3 sequence: CASSLGVSSYNEQFF. CDR3 nucleotides: TGTGCCAGCAGCCTCGGAGTTAGCTCCTACAATGAGCAGTTCTTC.

CDR3: CASSQELAGADTQYF. The CDR3 region has the DNA TGTGCCAGCAGCCAAGAACTAGCGGGGGCAGATACGCAGTATTTT. V gene TRBV14 combines with J gene TRBJ2-3; TRBD2 matches 11 bases. Germline assignment: CDR1 SGHDN and CDR2 FVKESK. This CDR3 has 15 residues. Trimming cost V 0 bases and J 4 bases; bases outside gene matches: 0.

The chain recombines TRBV6-5 with TRBJ1-1, with TRBD1 matching over 9 bases. CDR3 length: 16 amino acids. J gave up 6 bases and V 4 bases, and 12 bases lay outside the gene matches. Germline V lookup: CDR1 MNHEY, CDR2 SVGAGI. The CDR3 DNA reads as TGTGCCAGCAGTTCCTGGGACAGGGTGGCCAGGCCTGAAGCTTTCTTT. Its translation is CASSSWDRVARPEAFF.

In its sample, this clone was seen once. The J gene is TRBJ2-2, the V gene TRBV5-6; weak D call: TRBD2 (5 bases). Trimming removed 4 bases from V and 4 bases from J, with 17 bases in between. Germline V gene lookup returns CDR1 SGHDT and CDR2 YYEEEE. The CDR3 is made up of 16 amino acids. Written as DNA, the CDR3 is TGTGCCAGCAGCCCCGGGATGGGAATACTCACCGGGGAGCTGTTTTTT. Encoded protein: CASSPGMGILTGELFF.

The CDR3 loop reads CASSVSGTGGDGYTF. The CDR3 DNA follows: TGCGCCAGCAGCGTCTCCGGGACAGGGGGCGATGGCTACACCTTC. The gene calls are TRBV5-1 and TRBJ1-2; 12 nucleotides agree with TRBD1. This CDR3 is built from 15 residues. Germline V gene lookup returns CDR1 SGHRS and CDR2 YFSETQ. The V segment lost 4 bases and the J segment 6 bases; nucleotides outside the gene matches: 7.

The chain employs TRBV9 and TRBJ1-1, with D tentatively TRBD1 (6 bases). The CDR3 has 14 amino acids. The germline gives CDR1 SGDLS, CDR2 YYNGEE. V dropped 4 bases and J dropped 0 bases, with 10 bases sitting between them. In nucleotides, the CDR3 is TGTGCCAGCAGCTCGAGGGGGATGAACACTGAAGCTTTCTTT. Translating it yields CASSSRGMNTEAFF. Complete variable domain (other parts from reference TRBV9 and TRBJ1-1): DSGVTQTPKHLITATGQRVTLRCSPRSGDLSVYWYQQSLDQGLQFLIQYYNGEERAKGNILERFSAQQFPDLHSELNLSSLELGDSALYFCASSSRGMNTEAFFGQGTRLTVV.

This rearrangement joins TRBV6-2 or TRBV6-3 to TRBJ1-4, with 7 bases fitting TRBD1. This CDR3 spans 16 amino acids. Unmatched junction bases numbered 5, after V lost 4 bases and J lost 0 bases. Germline V gene lookup returns CDR1 MNHEY and CDR2 SVGEGT. DNA of the CDR3: TGTGCCAGCAGTTCCAGACAGGGCCCAACTAATGAAAAACTGTTTTTT. Translated, it gives CASSSRQGPTNEKLFF.

The rearrangement joins TRBV6-5 to TRBJ1-2; 9 bases are shared with TRBD1. The CDR3 length is 15 residues. The V gene's germline CDR1 is MNHEY and CDR2 SVGAGI. J lost 3 bases, V lost 5 bases, and 7 bases had no gene match. The CDR3 loop reads CASSQPGQGHYGYTF. The CDR3 bases are TGTGCCAGCAGTCAACCGGGACAGGGTCACTATGGCTACACCTTC.

Here the CDR3 reads CASTLAGQGFSNTGELFF. CDR3 bases: TGTGCCAGTACCCTGGCGGGGCAGGGCTTTTCGAACACCGGGGAGCTGTTTTTT. The chain uses TRBV19 and TRBJ2-2, with a weak D call TRBD2 (6 bases). The CDR3 is 18 residues long. The germline CDR1 and CDR2 sequences are LNHDA and SQIVND (reference sequence). V was trimmed by 7 bases and J by 0 bases, leaving 21 bases between them. The whole variable domain, filled in from reference TRBV19 and TRBJ2-2, reads DGGITQSPKYLFRKEGQNVTLSCEQNLNHDAMYWYRQDPGQGLRLIYYSQIVNDFQKGDIAEGYSVSREKKESFPLTVTSAQKNPTAFYLCASTLAGQGFSNTGELFFGEGSRLTVL.

The CDR3 protein is CASSPGQGGPPLHF. The CDR3 nucleotides read TGTGCCAGCAGCCCCGGACAGGGAGGACCACCCCTCCACTTT. The V gene is TRBV3-1 (or the pseudogene TRBV3-2), the J gene TRBJ1-6; 8 nucleotides line up with TRBD1. The CDR3 has 14 amino acids. J gave up 11 bases and V 4 bases, and 7 bases lay outside the gene matches. Germline V gene lookup returns CDR1 LGHDT and CDR2 YNNKEL (reference sequence).

The rearrangement uses TRBV11-2 and TRBJ2-7; D is unresolved. CDR3 length: 13 amino acids. The germline V gene has CDR1 SGHAT and CDR2 FQNNGV. V was cut by 3 bases and J by 1 base, with 7 bases left in between. CDR3 region: CASSFSQSYEQYF. The CDR3 DNA reads as TGTGCCAGCAGCTTTTCCCAGTCCTACGAGCAGTACTTC.

This chain connects TRBV30 to TRBJ1-1; tentatively, D is TRBD1 (6 bases). V gave up 2 bases and J gave up 5 bases, with 12 bases separating them. The germline gives CDR1 GTSNPN, CDR2 SVGIG (reference sequence). CDR3 length: 13 amino acids. CDR3 sequence: CAWSRTAWTEAFF. The CDR3 region has the DNA TGTGCCTGGAGTAGGACAGCATGGACTGAAGCTTTCTTT.

The rearrangement joins TRBV6-5 to TRBJ2-3; 9 nucleotides match TRBD1. J gave up 2 bases and V 6 bases, and 3 bases lay outside the gene matches. CDR1 and CDR2 from the germline V gene are MNHEY and SVGAGI. CDR3 length: 14 amino acids. The CDR3 here is CASSRDRATDTQYF. The CDR3 coding sequence is TGTGCCAGCAGCCGGGACAGGGCCACAGATACGCAGTATTTT.

The rearrangement links TRBV27 to TRBJ2-2, with D possibly matching TRBD2 (6 bases). The CDR3 is made up of 17 amino acids. Trimming removed 4 bases at V and 0 bases at J, with 15 bases between. Germline CDR1 is MNHEY and CDR2 is SMNVEV (reference sequence). The CDR3 loop reads CASSSLGRRPNTGELFF. In DNA, the CDR3 is TGTGCCAGCAGTTCCTTGGGGAGGCGTCCGAACACCGGGGAGCTGTTTTTT.

J is TRBJ1-5 and V is TRBV28; TRBD1 matches 7 bases. The CDR3 is made up of 16 amino acids. V shed 4 bases and J 4 bases; nucleotides not matched to a gene: 10. Germline assignment: CDR1 MDHEN and CDR2 SYDVKM. In DNA form, the CDR3 reads TGTGCCAGCAGTTCCTACTGGGACAGCGAAAATCAGCCCCAGCATTTT. It codes for CASSSYWDSENQPQHF. Full variable domain (outside the CDR3, taken from reference TRBV28 and TRBJ1-5): DVKVTQSSRYLVKRTGEKVFLECVQDMDHENMFWYRQDPGLGLRLIYFSYDVKMKEKGDIPEGYSVSREKKERFSLILESASTNQTSMYLCASSSYWDSENQPQHFGDGTRLSIL.

The V gene is TRBV7-6, the J gene TRBJ1-2; D is perhaps TRBD1 (6 bases). Trimming took 3 bases from V and 4 from J, leaving 15 bases between them. Germline V gene lookup returns CDR1 SGHVS and CDR2 FNYEAQ. There are 15 residues in the CDR3. CDR3 in amino acids: CASSFKREGGYGYTF. As DNA, the CDR3 is TGTGCCAGCAGCTTTAAGAGGGAGGGGGGCTATGGCTACACCTTC.

The V and J genes are TRBV3-1 (or the pseudogene TRBV3-2) and TRBJ2-2, with 7 bases identical to TRBD1. CDR3 length equals 15 residues. V trimming: 3 bases; J trimming: 7 bases; junction bases outside the gene matches: 8. Germline V gives CDR1 LGHDT, CDR2 YNNKEL (reference sequence). The CDR3 spells CASSQPTGLGGELFF. CDR3 DNA: TGTGCCAGCAGCCAGCCGACAGGGTTGGGCGGGGAGCTGTTTTTT.

DNA of the CDR3: TGCGCCAGCAGCTTTCCGTTTGAGGGGGCTGGGGCCAACGTCCTGACTTTC. As protein: CASSFPFEGAGANVLTF. The rearrangement uses TRBV5-1 and TRBJ2-6; the D gene is possibly TRBD1 (6 bases). Germline-derived CDR1 and CDR2 are SGHRS and YFSETQ. The CDR3 has 17 residues. V lost 2 bases and J 2 bases, leaving 14 bases between the germline ends.